This is a list of T cell receptor beta chains from one sample in a study of T cell responses to AZD1222 COVID-19 vaccine. Using immunoSEQ multiplex PCR, the repertoire was profiled, and TCRdb retains in-frame clones only, with some absent. This sample has under 200,000 clones, with over 70% found just once. The input for sequencing was peripheral blood, taken on day 0 of MenACWY control vaccination. All receptors derive from an adult in good health. Each CDR3 is given without its conserved first and last residue. Only part of the rows carry a size: once, few, many, or a class if the clone is expanded.

ASSEGTGDPPLH,TRBJ1-6,.,12,TRBV6-1
ASSLDPSTGSAGNTIY,TRBJ1-3,.,16,TRBV5-1
ASSQAPGTSILTGELF,TRBJ2-2,few,16,TRBV4-1
ASSLDSSGTDTQY,TRBJ2-3,.,13,TRBV27
ASSGTSGEYNEQF,TRBJ2-1,.,13,TRBV5-1
ASSFKETQY,TRBJ2-5,.,9,TRBV6-2/TRBV6-3
ASSPTGVYTGELF,TRBJ2-2,.,13,TRBV18
ASSRDASSGNTIY,TRBJ1-3,.,13,TRBV28
ATKAYTNEKLF,TRBJ1-4,.,11,TRBV12-3/TRBV12-4
ASSLSPNAYEQY,TRBJ2-7,.,12,TRBV7-9
ASSQDLYRAYGYT,TRBJ1-2,.,13,TRBV3-1/TRBV3-2
ASSQKKGAGTYLPYIGELF,TRBJ2-2,.,19,TRBV23-1
ASASGRGSPLH,TRBJ1-6,.,11,TRBV7-6
ASSMGGFNEQF,TRBJ2-1,.,11,TRBV28
ASSPQQGQPQH,TRBJ1-5,.,11,TRBV4-2
ASSWGTGEHEQY,TRBJ2-7,.,12,TRBV6-5
ASSLGQTNEKLF,TRBJ1-4,.,12,TRBV5-1
ASSLATGEYNQPQH,TRBJ1-5,.,14,TRBV5-6
ASRLVRSYEQY,TRBJ2-7,once,11,TRBV12-2
ASSYLGQDEKLF,TRBJ1-4,once,12,TRBV6-5
ASSISSGWGGSKSNEQF,TRBJ2-1,.,17,TRBV19
ASSSRTTTTGELF,TRBJ2-2,.,13,TRBV3-1/TRBV3-2
ASSLVGEHGYT,TRBJ1-2,.,11,TRBV28
ASSQEVPGAGVGEQF,TRBJ2-1,.,15,TRBV3-1/TRBV3-2
ASRNTGQETQY,TRBJ2-5,.,11,TRBV6-5
ASAEQGSSQPQH,TRBJ1-5,.,12,TRBV12-5
ASSIRDPDSSEQY,TRBJ2-7,.,13,TRBV5-1
ASSLLASGVYNEQF,TRBJ2-1,.,14,TRBV5-6
ASSVGRGRANEQY,TRBJ2-7,.,13,TRBV9
ASSEGPHSYEQY,TRBJ2-7,.,12,TRBV28
ASTILGSDYEQY,TRBJ2-7,.,12,TRBV7-9
ASSVQGVNSNQPQH,TRBJ1-5,.,14,TRBV6-1
ASSLGTSGGNEQF,TRBJ2-1,.,13,TRBV7-3
ASSQDPGGNTEAF,TRBJ1-1,.,13,TRBV3-1/TRBV3-2
ASSYTGTSGRTDTQY,TRBJ2-3,.,15,TRBV9
ASRDTRGQGVRKETQY,TRBJ2-5,.,16,TRBV28
ASSLDPGRNYGYT,TRBJ1-2,.,13,TRBV7-2
SVAGLAGFYEQY,TRBJ2-7,.,12,TRBV29-1
ASSPTLDGNTEAF,TRBJ1-1,.,13,TRBV7-9
ASSYSGPGTEAF,TRBJ1-1,few,12,TRBV6-5
ASGRWTGELSGNTIY,TRBJ1-3,.,15,TRBV6-6
ASSLDRVGTDTQY,TRBJ2-3,.,13,TRBV5-1